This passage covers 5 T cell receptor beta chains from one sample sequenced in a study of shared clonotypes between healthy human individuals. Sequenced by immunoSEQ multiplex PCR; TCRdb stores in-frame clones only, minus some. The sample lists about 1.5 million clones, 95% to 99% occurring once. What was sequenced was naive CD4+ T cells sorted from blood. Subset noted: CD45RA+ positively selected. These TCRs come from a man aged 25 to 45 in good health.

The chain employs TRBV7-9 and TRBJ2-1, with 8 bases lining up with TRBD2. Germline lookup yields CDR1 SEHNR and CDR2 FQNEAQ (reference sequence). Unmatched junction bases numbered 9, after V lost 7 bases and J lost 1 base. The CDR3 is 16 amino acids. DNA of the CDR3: TGTGCCAGCACCTTCGGGGGGGGAAGGTCCTACAATGAGCAGTTCTTC. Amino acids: CASTFGGGRSYNEQFF.

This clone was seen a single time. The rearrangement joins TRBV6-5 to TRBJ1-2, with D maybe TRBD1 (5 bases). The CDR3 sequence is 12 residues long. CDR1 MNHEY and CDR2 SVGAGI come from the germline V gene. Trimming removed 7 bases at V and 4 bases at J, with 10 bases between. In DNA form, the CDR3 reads TGTGCCAGCACAGATGGGGGCTATGGCTACACCTTC. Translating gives CASTDGGYGYTF.

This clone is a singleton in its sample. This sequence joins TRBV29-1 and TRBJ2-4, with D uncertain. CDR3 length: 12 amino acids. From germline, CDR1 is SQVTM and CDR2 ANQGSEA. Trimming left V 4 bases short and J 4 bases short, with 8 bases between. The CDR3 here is CSVAQSKNIQYF. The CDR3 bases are TGCAGCGTTGCACAGTCAAAAAACATTCAGTACTTC.

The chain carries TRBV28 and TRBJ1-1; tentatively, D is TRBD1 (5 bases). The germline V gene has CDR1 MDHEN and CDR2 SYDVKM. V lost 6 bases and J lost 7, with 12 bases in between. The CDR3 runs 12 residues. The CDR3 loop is CASSSGRLEAFF. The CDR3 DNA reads TGTGCCAGCAGCTCGGGACGGCTTGAAGCTTTCTTT. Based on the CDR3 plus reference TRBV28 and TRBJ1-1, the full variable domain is DVKVTQSSRYLVKRTGEKVFLECVQDMDHENMFWYRQDPGLGLRLIYFSYDVKMKEKGDIPEGYSVSREKKERFSLILESASTNQTSMYLCASSSGRLEAFFGQGTRLTVV.

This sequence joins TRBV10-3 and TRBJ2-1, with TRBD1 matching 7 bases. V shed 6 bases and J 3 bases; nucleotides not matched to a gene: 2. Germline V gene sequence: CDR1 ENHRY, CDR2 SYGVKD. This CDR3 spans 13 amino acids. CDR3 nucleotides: TGTGCCATCAGGGGACAGAGCTACAATGAGCAGTTCTTC. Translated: CAIRGQSYNEQFF.